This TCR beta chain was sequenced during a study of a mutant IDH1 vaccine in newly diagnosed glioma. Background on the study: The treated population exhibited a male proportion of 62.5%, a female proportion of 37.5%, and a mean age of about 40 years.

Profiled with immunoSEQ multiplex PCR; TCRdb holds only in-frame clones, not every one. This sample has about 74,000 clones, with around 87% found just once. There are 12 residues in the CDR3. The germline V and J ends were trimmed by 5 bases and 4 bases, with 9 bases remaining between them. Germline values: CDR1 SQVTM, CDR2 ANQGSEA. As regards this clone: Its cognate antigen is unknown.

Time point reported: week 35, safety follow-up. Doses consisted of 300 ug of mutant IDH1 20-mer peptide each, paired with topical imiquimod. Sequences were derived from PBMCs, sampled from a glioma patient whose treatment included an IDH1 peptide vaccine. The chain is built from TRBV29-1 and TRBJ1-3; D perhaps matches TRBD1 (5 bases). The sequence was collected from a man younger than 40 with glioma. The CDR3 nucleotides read TGCAGCGTTCGGACATTAGGAAACACCATATATTTT. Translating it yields CSVRTLGNTIYF.